The 7 T cell receptor beta chains reported below all come from one sample, sequenced in a study of T cells in Graves' hyperthyroidism and ophthalmopathy. TCR beta CDR3 region amplification was performed from RNA transcripts. TCR CDR3 regions were first amplified by RT-PCR with HTBI primers. MiXCR, run by TCRdb on the multiplex PCR reads, gives a single entry per CDR3 protein. The table has about 700,000 distinct CDR3 sequences, 11% to 15% seen once. The sequencing input was blood. The source of these receptors is a woman aged 18-29 years with Graves' hyperthyroidism.

The chain is built from TRBV5-1 and TRBJ1-2; D may be TRBD1 (5 bases). The V gene's germline CDR1 is SGHRS and CDR2 YFSETQ. Trimming stripped 5 bases from V and 6 bases from J, with 11 bases between. The CDR3 has 12 amino acids. The CDR3 loop reads CASRSGGDGYTF. DNA for the CDR3: TGCGCCAGCAGATCAGGAGGGGATGGCTACACCTTC.

A remark on this clonotype: The limits of the CDR3 on the DNA are not certain, so only TCRdb's listed CDR3 is given. The rearrangement links TRBV7-2 to TRBJ2-2; the table's D call of TRBD2 was not tested on the DNA. 18 amino acids form the CDR3, both terminal residues included. CDR1 is SGHTA and CDR2 is FQGNSA in the germline V gene. Here the CDR3 reads CASSSGLAGGRTPGSCFF.

The chain carries TRBV4-1 and TRBJ1-1; D is unclear. Germline-derived CDR1 and CDR2 are MGHRA and YSYEKL. The CDR3 sequence is 13 residues long. Trimming pared 3 bases from V and 6 bases from J, leaving 11 bases between. The CDR3 DNA reads TGCGCCAGCAGCCAGTCTCCGGGGTCTGAAGCTTTCTTT. Encoded protein: CASSQSPGSEAFF.

This clonotype was detected once. A much larger clone lies one base from this, so it may be a read error. This is likely a read error, given that the CDR3 carries no conserved phenylalanine or tryptophan at its end. This sequence joins TRBV5-1 and TRBJ1-5; the D is unclear. Trimming removed 0 bases at V and 4 bases at J, with 11 bases between. The CDR3 is 15 amino acids. Germline CDR1 reads SGHRS; CDR2 reads YFSETQ. CDR3: CASSLVPGTNQPQHL. In DNA, the CDR3 is TGCGCCAGCAGCTTGGTCCCCGGTACAAATCAGCCCCAGCATCTT.

This rearrangement joins TRBV5-8 to TRBJ2-7, with 11 bases aligning to TRBD2. The CDR3 loop spans 16 amino acids. Germline V gene sequence: CDR1 SGHTS, CDR2 YDEGEE. V lost 0 bases to trimming and J lost 5 bases; unmatched junction nucleotides: 7. The CDR3 loop reads CASSLASGRPHHEQYF. The CDR3 nucleotides read TGTGCCAGCAGCTTGGCTAGCGGGAGGCCCCACCACGAGCAGTACTTC.

This clonotype showed up many times. The gene calls are TRBV27 and TRBJ2-1; 8 positions agree with TRBD2. Germline V gene sequence: CDR1 MNHEY, CDR2 SMNVEV (reference sequence). The trim removed 5 bases at V and 8 bases at J, leaving 11 bases unmatched. This CDR3 has 15 residues. CDR3 amino acids: CASSPGGGLFDEQFF. DNA for the CDR3: TGTGCCAGCAGTCCCGGGGGGGGCCTCTTCGATGAGCAGTTCTTC.

The chain couples TRBV19 to TRBJ2-3; 7 positions agree with TRBD2. This CDR3 contains 15 residues. Looked up from germline, CDR1 is LNHDA and CDR2 is SQIVND (reference sequence). Germline trimming cut 3 bases from V and 4 bases from J; bases unmatched to any gene: 7. CDR3 sequence reads: CASSIAGVISDTQYF. In nucleotides, the CDR3 is TGTGCCAGTAGTATTGCGGGAGTTATATCAGATACGCAGTATTTT.